This T cell receptor beta chain is from a study of a mutant IDH1 vaccine in newly diagnosed glioma. On the study more broadly: Vaccination was launched 4-6 weeks after radiotherapy alone, or with temozolomide cycles.

In regard to this clone: What it binds is not known.

The method was immunoSEQ multiplex PCR; TCRdb's version includes in-frame clones alone and lacks a portion of them. The table records 45,000 to 65,000 clones, around 60% of them present only once. With V trimmed by 4 bases and J by 8 bases, 6 bases remained unmatched. The CDR3 spans 14 residues. Germline V lookup: CDR1 SGHRS, CDR2 YFSETQ. The time point here: week 47, end of study. Alongside topical imiquimod, each dose of vaccine comprised 300 ug of mutant IDH1 20-mer peptide. Donor tumors were new WHO grade 3 or 4 IDH1-mutant, ATRX-lost astrocytomas. Regarding the study as a whole: Vaccine-induced immune responses were detected in approximately 93% of patients.

This receptor was obtained from a man aged 35 to 55 with glioma. Some clones in this sample may be carry-over from other donors' samples. Sequencing was performed on peripheral blood mononuclear cells (PBMCs), taken from a glioma patient whose treatment included an IDH1 peptide vaccine. The chain combines TRBV5-1 with TRBJ2-1; 10 bases are shared with TRBD1. CDR3 nucleotides: TGCGCCAGCAGCGTGACAGGGGGCGGGGATGAGCAGTTCTTC. Translating it yields CASSVTGGGDEQFF.